Ten or more counts support the clone carrying this TCR beta chain. Trimming took 6 bases from V and 0 from J; bases not matched to a gene: 6. There are 14 residues in the CDR3. Germline V gives CDR1 DFQATT, CDR2 SNEGSKA (reference sequence). This specimen comes from a study of T cells in Graves' hyperthyroidism and ophthalmopathy. RNA transcripts gave rise to amplified TCR beta CDR3 regions. When the TCR CDR3 underwent first-round RT-PCR, the HTBI primer set was used. TCRdb re-called the multiplex PCR reads through MiXCR, storing one row per CDR3 protein. The sample consists of under 650,000 distinct CDR3 sequences, 15% to 20% of them appearing once.

This clonotype originated in a woman younger than 45 with Graves' hyperthyroidism. This chain links TRBV20-1 with TRBJ2-3; 7 bases align to TRBD1. Specimen: blood. CDR3 loop: CSADQGVSTDTQYF. The CDR3 DNA follows: TGCAGTGCGGACCAGGGGGTCAGCACAGATACGCAGTATTTT.